This is a list of T cell receptor beta chains from one sample in a study of T cells in Graves' hyperthyroidism and ophthalmopathy. Each CDR3 protein is one row after TCRdb ran MiXCR on the multiplex PCR reads. Among some 400,000 distinct CDR3 sequences listed, 13% were seen once. The sample taken for sequencing was blood. All receptors derive from a man aged 25-45 years with Graves' hyperthyroidism that later progressed to Graves' ophthalmopathy. Each CDR3 is given with its conserved first and last residue. The D gene is left open where the match is weak.

j_gene	len	d_gene	v_gene	CDR3aa
TRBJ2-7	15	TRBD1	TRBV28	CASSLSGTGEREQYF
TRBJ1-2	14	.	TRBV7-2	CASSSPGVAEGYTF
TRBJ2-1	16	TRBD2	TRBV4-1	CASSQEPGLGDNEQFF
TRBJ1-5	14	.	TRBV5-1	CASSPVAGHQPQHF
TRBJ1-2	15	TRBD1	TRBV28	CASSSRTGGWDGYTF
TRBJ2-7	14	.	TRBV6-1	CASTYGRLGYEQYF
TRBJ1-1	16	TRBD1	TRBV6-1	CASSEYLGTDNTEAFF
TRBJ1-3	15	.	TRBV12-3/TRBV12-4	CASSFGHLSGNTVYF
TRBJ2-1	14	.	TRBV24-1	CATSPGDRAGEQFF
TRBJ1-4	21	TRBD1	TRBV28	CASSLRDRGKLWASTNEKLFF
TRBJ2-5	15	.	TRBV6-1	CASRGHHAKQETQYF
TRBJ1-4	15	.	TRBV28	CASTGRGTSYEKLFF
TRBJ2-7	12	.	TRBV28	CASRAEGSEQYF
TRBJ1-2	15	.	TRBV6-5	CASRYEGGSNYGYTF
TRBJ2-1	17	.	TRBV9	CASSVARGAGTSNEQFF
TRBJ2-5	13	.	TRBV20-1	CSAIPENQETQYF
TRBJ1-2	15	TRBD1	TRBV28	CASSFEDREGNGYTF
TRBJ1-1	15	TRBD1	TRBV7-3	CASSLSGTGNTEAFF
TRBJ1-5	13	.	TRBV18	CASSRWSNQPQHF
TRBJ1-5	14	TRBD1	TRBV5-4	CASTIQGANQPQHF
TRBJ2-3	13	.	TRBV14	CASSQVTTDTQYF
TRBJ2-1	18	TRBD2	TRBV5-1	CASSLGLQRGGGRNEQFF
TRBJ2-7	14	.	TRBV6-1	CASGILGVNYEQYF
TRBJ2-2	14	.	TRBV5-1	CASSLEPWAGELFF
TRBJ1-6	14	.	TRBV6-9	CASSSRQDNTPLHF
TRBJ2-2	16	.	TRBV24-1	CATSDLGGRGTGELFF
TRBJ2-2	16	TRBD1	TRBV24-1	CATSDGDREWTGELFF
TRBJ1-2	14	.	TRBV6-1	CASSEAWGRAGYTF
TRBJ1-2	14	TRBD1	TRBV10-3	CAISELGRQGGYTF
TRBJ2-5	13	.	TRBV10-3	CAISEEIQETQYF
TRBJ2-1	18	.	TRBV28	CASRGHTTGLTSYNEQFF
TRBJ2-3	15	TRBD1	TRBV11-2	CASSPWDSTTDTQYF
TRBJ1-6	16	TRBD1	TRBV28	CASSLSWTGRFSPLHF
TRBJ1-4	15	.	TRBV28	CASSASQGRGEKLFF
TRBJ2-1	15	.	TRBV20-1	CSARDLARNYNEQFF
TRBJ1-1	14	.	TRBV29-1	CSVDPWTVNTEAFF
TRBJ1-6	16	.	TRBV2	CASSQDGSSYNSPLHF
TRBJ1-2	14	TRBD1	TRBV25-1	CASSQAGTAYGYTF
TRBJ1-6	12	.	TRBV10-3	CAISESGTPLHF
TRBJ2-7	12	TRBD1	TRBV2	CASLLDRGAAYF
TRBJ2-5	16	.	TRBV6-1	CASSEGLAGAGGTQYF
TRBJ1-5	15	.	TRBV20-1	CSASGRSRGNQPQHF
TRBJ2-3	15	.	TRBV5-1	CASSLVLASTDTQYF
TRBJ2-7	18	TRBD2	TRBV5-1	CASSLDPRGEGGSYEQYF
TRBJ1-2	14	.	TRBV11-2	CASSFADGNYGYTF
TRBJ2-1	15	TRBD2	TRBV20-1	CSGRSGRSSYNEQFF
TRBJ1-5	14	.	TRBV12-3/TRBV12-4	CASSTRQLNQPQHF
TRBJ2-3	14	.	TRBV7-8	CASGEAASTNTQYF
TRBJ2-5	14	.	TRBV20-1	CSAPRAGYQETQYF
TRBJ2-2	15	.	TRBV6-1	CASSYRTSNTGELFF
TRBJ2-1	16	.	TRBV6-1	CASTSPQGSSYNEQFF
TRBJ2-3	15	.	TRBV7-7	CASSLGVGLGDTQYF
TRBJ2-3	14	.	TRBV7-8	CASSLEVFTDTQYF
TRBJ2-7	13	TRBD1	TRBV10-3	CAVRDSPSYEQYF
TRBJ1-1	14	TRBD1	TRBV5-1	CASSYRQGNTEAFF
TRBJ1-5	15	.	TRBV19	CASSVQGGSNQPQHF
TRBJ1-5	15	.	TRBV6-1	CASRLGQLSNQPQHF
TRBJ2-3	16	TRBD2	TRBV12-3/TRBV12-4	CASSPRLRGGWDTQYF